Below, one TCR beta chain is given with its context. This sample is drawn from a study of blood T cell repertoires in COVID-19. About the study: In each case, the material was cDNA or gDNA derived from T cells, B-cell-depleted T cells, or PBMCs.

Per the germline V gene, CDR1 is SGHDT and CDR2 is YYEEEE. CDR3 size: 14 residues. The V end lost 3 bases, the J end lost 6 bases, and 12 bases lay between the germline ends. Produced via immunoSEQ multiplex PCR; TCRdb's table is partial and in-frame only. Of about 220,000 clones in the sample, approximately 85% were seen once. Sample: peripheral blood. The chain employs TRBV5-6 and TRBJ1-4, with D possibly being TRBD1 (6 bases). This TCR derives from a woman between 65 and 79 years old with COVID-19, enrolled during active disease. The CDR3 DNA follows: TGTGCCAGCAGCTCAGGACAGACTGATGAAAAACTGTTTTTT. Protein product: CASSSGQTDEKLFF.